This TCR beta chain appears in the sequencing data of a study of blood T cell repertoires in COVID-19. CDR3 length: 13 residues. CDR1 is MNHEY, CDR2 SVGAGI, per germline. Trimming removed 4 bases from V and 5 bases from J, with 8 bases in between. Repertoires were generated with immunoSEQ multiplex PCR, while TCRdb's copy carries only in-frame clones and drops some. The table includes around 220,000 clones, about 86% detected once. The rearrangement joins TRBV6-5 to TRBJ2-2; D gene unclear. The sequenced sample consisted of PBMCs or T cells enriched from blood (not recorded which). This receptor was taken from a woman aged 45-60 years with acute COVID-19. The CDR3 protein is CASSSLYTGELFF. In DNA form, the CDR3 reads TGTGCCAGCAGTTCTCTGTATACCGGGGAGCTGTTTTTT.